This record covers a single T cell receptor (beta chain). Its target is not known. The data are from a study of T cell repertoires in cytomegalovirus infection. Study-wide context: Matching HLA type and CMV infection were both indicated by public TCR beta signatures.

TCRdb itself ran the reads through MiXCR, one entry per CDR3 protein. The table has 450,000 to 650,000 distinct CDR3 sequences, roughly 29% seen once. Study-wide results and caveats: In two of eight donors, the top clonotype was HLA-C-restricted CMV-specific. People with CMV and the relevant HLA were identified by cumulative public TCR beta family frequency.

The origin of this receptor is a human donor in good health (CMV status not recorded). Some clones in this sample may be carry-over from other donors' samples. Specimen: PBMCs.

CDR3 protein: CASSSRGGSYEQYV. CDR3 bases: TGTGCCAGCAGTTCCAGGGGGGGCTCCTACGAGCAGTACGTC. The chain couples TRBV28 to TRBJ2-7, with D perhaps assigned TRBD1 or TRBD2 (7 bases each). Trimming cost V 4 bases and J 0 bases, with 10 bases left between them. The CDR3 runs 14 residues. Germline CDR1 MDHEN, CDR2 SYDVKM.